Described below is a single TCR beta chain sequence and its context. How the authors handled the data: Reference gene primer amplification gave estimated nucleated cell counts. Profiled with immunoSEQ multiplex PCR; TCRdb holds only in-frame clones, not every one. Clone size and the V and J calls come from that table; the DNA yielded D and trimming. This table holds under 200,000 clones, roughly 80% found once. This record comes from a study of blood T cell repertoires in COVID-19. For the study at large: Collection of acute and convalescent COVID-19 samples took place in the United States, Italy and Spain. In each case, the material was cDNA or gDNA derived from T cells, B-cell-depleted T cells, or PBMCs.

CDR3 length: 13 residues. Deletions cut 5 bases from V and 9 bases from J, with 14 bases between. The source is a man in his fifties or sixties with acute or convalescent COVID-19. Specimen: peripheral blood. This chain uses TRBV6-7 with TRBJ2-1; D remains unclear. TRBV6-7 is classed as an ORF, of uncertain function. The CDR3 region is CASSPRPSVEQFF. CDR3 DNA sequence: TGTGCCAGCAGTCCCCGCCCCAGCGTTGAGCAGTTCTTC.